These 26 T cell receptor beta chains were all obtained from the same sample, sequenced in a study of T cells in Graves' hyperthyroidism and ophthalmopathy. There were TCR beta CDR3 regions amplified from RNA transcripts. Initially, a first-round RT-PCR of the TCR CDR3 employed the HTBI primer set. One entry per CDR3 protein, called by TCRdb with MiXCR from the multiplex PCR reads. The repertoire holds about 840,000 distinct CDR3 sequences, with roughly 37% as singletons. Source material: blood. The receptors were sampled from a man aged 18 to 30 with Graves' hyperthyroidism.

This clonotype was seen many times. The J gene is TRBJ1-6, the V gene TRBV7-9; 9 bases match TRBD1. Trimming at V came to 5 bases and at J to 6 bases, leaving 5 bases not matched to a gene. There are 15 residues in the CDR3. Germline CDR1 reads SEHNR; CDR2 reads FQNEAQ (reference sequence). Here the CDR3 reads CASSPRQGGNSPLHF. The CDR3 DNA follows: TGTGCCAGCAGCCCCCGACAGGGGGGTAATTCACCCCTCCACTTT.

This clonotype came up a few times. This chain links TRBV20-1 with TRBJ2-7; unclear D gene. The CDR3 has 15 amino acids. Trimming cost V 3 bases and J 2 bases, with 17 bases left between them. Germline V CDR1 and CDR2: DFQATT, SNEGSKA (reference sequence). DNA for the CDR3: TGCAGTGCTAGTGAGGCTGACGAACGTCCCTACGAGCAGTACTTC. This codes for CSASEADERPYEQYF.

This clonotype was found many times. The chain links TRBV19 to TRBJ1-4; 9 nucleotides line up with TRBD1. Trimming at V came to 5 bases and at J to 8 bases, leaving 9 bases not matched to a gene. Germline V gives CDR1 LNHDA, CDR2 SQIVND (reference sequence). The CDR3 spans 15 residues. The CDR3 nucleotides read TGTGCCAGTAGTGTGAACGGACAGGGGCGGGAAAAACTGTTTTTT. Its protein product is CASSVNGQGREKLFF. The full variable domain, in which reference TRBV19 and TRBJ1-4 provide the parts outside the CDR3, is DGGITQSPKYLFRKEGQNVTLSCEQNLNHDAMYWYRQDPGQGLRLIYYSQIVNDFQKGDIAEGYSVSREKKESFPLTVTSAQKNPTAFYLCASSVNGQGREKLFFGSGTQLSVL.

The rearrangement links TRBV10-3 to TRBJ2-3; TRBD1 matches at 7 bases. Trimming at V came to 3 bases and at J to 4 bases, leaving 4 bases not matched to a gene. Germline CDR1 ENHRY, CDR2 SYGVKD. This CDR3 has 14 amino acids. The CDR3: CAISEQGRADTQYF. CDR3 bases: TGTGCCATCAGTGAACAGGGGAGAGCAGATACGCAGTATTTT.

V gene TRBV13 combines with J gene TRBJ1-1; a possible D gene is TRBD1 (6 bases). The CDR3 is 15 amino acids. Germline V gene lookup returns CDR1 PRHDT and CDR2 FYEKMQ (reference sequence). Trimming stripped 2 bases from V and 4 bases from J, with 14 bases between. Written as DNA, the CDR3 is TGTGCCAGCAGCTTAAGCGGTGGGGGGGCCACTGAAGCTTTCTTT. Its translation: CASSLSGGGATEAFF.

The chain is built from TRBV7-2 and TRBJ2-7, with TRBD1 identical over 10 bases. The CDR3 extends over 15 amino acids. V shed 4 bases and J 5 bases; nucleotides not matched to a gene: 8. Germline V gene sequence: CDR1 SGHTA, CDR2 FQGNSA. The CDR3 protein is CASSSQGQGSNEQYF. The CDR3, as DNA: TGTGCCAGCAGCTCCCAGGGACAGGGGAGCAACGAGCAGTACTTC.

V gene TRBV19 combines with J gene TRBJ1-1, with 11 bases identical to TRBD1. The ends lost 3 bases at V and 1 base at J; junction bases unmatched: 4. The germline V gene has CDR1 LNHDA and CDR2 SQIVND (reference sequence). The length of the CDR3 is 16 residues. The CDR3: CASSIGQGARNTEAFF. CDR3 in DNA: TGTGCCAGTAGTATTGGACAGGGGGCGAGGAACACTGAAGCTTTCTTT.

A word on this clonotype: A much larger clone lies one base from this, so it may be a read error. CDR3 nucleotide sequence: TGTGCCGTCAGTGAGTCGTCGCAGTCCTACGAGCAGTACTTC. Its translation is CAVSESSQSYEQYF. The chain couples TRBV2 to TRBJ2-7; no definite D call. Germline V gene data show CDR1 as SNHLY and CDR2 as FYNNEI. This CDR3 is 14 amino acids long. Trimming cost V 11 bases and J 1 base, with 18 bases left between them.

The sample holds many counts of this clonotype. The CDR3 DNA reads TGCAGCGTTGAAGAGTCTTCTCAAGCTTTCTTT. It is translated as CSVEESSQAFF. V and J are TRBV29-1 and TRBJ1-1; D not resolved. The CDR3 has 11 amino acids. CDR1 is SQVTM, CDR2 ANQGSEA, per germline. Trimming left V 0 bases short and J 9 bases short, with 8 bases between. Using reference TRBV29-1 and TRBJ1-1 for the parts outside the CDR3, the full variable domain is SAVISQKPSRDICQRGTSLTIQCQVDSQVTMMFWYRQQPGQSLTLIATANQGSEATYESGFVIDKFPISRPNLTFSTLTVSNMSPEDSSIYLCSVEESSQAFFGQGTRLTVV.

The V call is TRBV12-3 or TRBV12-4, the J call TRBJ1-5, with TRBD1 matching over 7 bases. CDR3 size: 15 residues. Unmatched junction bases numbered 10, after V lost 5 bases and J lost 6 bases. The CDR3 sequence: CASSPQGGPIQPQHF. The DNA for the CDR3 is TGTGCCAGCAGTCCCCAGGGGGGGCCGATTCAGCCCCAGCATTTT.

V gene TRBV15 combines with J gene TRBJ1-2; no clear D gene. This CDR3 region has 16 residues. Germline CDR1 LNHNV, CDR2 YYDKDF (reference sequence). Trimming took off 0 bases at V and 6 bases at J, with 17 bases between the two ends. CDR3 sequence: CATSREMGLEIHGYTF. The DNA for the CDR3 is TGTGCCACCAGCAGAGAAATGGGGTTAGAAATTCATGGCTACACCTTC.

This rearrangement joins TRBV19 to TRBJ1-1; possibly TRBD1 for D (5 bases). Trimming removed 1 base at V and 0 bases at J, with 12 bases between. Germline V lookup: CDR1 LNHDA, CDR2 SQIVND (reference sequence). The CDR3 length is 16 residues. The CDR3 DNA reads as TGTGCCAGTAGTATAGGGCTGGGGACCATGAACACTGAAGCTTTCTTT. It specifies CASSIGLGTMNTEAFF.

The CDR3: CASSLRQDGNYGYTF. CDR3 in DNA: TGTGCCAGCAGTTTACGACAGGATGGGAACTATGGCTACACCTTC. The chain has TRBV6-6 and TRBJ1-2, with D perhaps TRBD1 (6 bases). Trimming removed 4 bases from V and 2 bases from J, with 14 bases in between. Germline CDR1 and CDR2: MNHNY and SVGAGI (reference sequence). The CDR3 sequence is 15 residues long.

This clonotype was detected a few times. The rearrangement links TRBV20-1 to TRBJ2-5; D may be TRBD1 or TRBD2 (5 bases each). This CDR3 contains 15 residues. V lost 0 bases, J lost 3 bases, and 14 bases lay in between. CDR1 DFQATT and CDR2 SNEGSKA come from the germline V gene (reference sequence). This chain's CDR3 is CSARDSGTAKETQYF. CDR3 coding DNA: TGCAGTGCTAGAGATTCGGGGACCGCTAAAGAGACCCAGTACTTC.

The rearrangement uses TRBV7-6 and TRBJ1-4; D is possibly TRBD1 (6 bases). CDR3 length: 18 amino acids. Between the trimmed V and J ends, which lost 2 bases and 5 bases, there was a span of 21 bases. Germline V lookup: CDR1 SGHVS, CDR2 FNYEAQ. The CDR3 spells CASSLTGRAANANEKLFF. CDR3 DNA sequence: TGTGCCAGCAGCTTAACAGGGAGGGCCGCAAATGCAAATGAAAAACTGTTTTTT.

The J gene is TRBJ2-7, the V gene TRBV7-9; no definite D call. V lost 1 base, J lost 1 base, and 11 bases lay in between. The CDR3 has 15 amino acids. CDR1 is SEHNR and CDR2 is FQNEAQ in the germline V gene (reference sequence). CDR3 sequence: CASSLVPSLSYEQYF. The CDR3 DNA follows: TGTGCCAGCAGCTTAGTACCCTCTCTATCCTACGAGCAGTACTTC.

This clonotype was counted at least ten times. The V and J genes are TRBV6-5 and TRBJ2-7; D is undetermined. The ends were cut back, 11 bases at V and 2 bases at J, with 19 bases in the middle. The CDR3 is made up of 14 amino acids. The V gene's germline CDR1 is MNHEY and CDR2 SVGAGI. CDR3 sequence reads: CAAERTAPPYEQYF. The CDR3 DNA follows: TGTGCCGCCGAACGGACGGCTCCACCCTACGAGCAGTACTTC.

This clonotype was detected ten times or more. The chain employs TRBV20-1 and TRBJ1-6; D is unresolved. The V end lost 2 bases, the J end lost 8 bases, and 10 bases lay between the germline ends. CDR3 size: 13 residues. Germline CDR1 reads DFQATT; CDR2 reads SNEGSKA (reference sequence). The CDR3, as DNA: TGCAGTGCTAGACAGGACCCAGATTCACCCCTCCACTTT. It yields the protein CSARQDPDSPLHF.

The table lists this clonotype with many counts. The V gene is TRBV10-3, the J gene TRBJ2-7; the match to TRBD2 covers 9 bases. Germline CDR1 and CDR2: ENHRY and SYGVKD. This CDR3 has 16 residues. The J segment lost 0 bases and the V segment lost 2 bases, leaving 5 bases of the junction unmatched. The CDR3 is CAISEVLAGGSYEQYF. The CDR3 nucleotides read TGTGCCATCAGTGAGGTACTAGCGGGTGGCTCCTACGAGCAGTACTTC.

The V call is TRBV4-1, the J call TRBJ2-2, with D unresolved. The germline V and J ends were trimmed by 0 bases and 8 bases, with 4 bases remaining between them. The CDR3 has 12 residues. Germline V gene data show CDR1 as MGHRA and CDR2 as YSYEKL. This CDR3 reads CASSQEKGELFF. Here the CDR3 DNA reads TGCGCCAGCAGCCAAGAGAAGGGGGAGCTGTTTTTT.

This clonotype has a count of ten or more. The CDR3 reads CASSRGPGYTF. The CDR3 DNA follows: TGTGCCAGCAGTCGAGGACCTGGCTACACCTTC. The J gene is TRBJ1-2, the V gene TRBV12-3 or TRBV12-4; D not resolved. V gave up 5 bases and J gave up 7 bases, with 8 bases separating them. The CDR3 is 11 amino acids.

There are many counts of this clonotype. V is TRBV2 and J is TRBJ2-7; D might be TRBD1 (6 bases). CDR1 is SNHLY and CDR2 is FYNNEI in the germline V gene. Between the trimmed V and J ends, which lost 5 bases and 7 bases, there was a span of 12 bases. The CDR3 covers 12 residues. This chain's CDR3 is CASSRTVLEQYF. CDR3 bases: TGTGCCAGCAGTCGGACAGTCCTTGAGCAGTACTTC.

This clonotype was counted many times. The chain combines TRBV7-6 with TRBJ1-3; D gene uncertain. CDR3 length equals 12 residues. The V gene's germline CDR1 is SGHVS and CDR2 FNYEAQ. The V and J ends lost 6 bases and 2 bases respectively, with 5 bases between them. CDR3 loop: CASSDAGNTIYF. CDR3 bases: TGTGCCAGCAGTGATGCTGGAAACACCATATATTTT.

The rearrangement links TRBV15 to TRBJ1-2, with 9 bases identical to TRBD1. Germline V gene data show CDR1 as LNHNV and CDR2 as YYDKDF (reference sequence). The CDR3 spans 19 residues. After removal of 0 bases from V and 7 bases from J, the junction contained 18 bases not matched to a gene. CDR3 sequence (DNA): TGTGCCACCAGCAGAGATCTTCCAAGTCCCGGGACAGGGTTAGGTGGCTACACCTTC. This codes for CATSRDLPSPGTGLGGYTF.

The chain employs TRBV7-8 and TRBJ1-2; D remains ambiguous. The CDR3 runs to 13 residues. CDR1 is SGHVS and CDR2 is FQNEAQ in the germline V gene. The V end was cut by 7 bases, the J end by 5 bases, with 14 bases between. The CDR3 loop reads CASNFRAGYGYTF. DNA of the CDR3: TGTGCCAGCAACTTTAGGGCGGGATATGGCTACACCTTC.

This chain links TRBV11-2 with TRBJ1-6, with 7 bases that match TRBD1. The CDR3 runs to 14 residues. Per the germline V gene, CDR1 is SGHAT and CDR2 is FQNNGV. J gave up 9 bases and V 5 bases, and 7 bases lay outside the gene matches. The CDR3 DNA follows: TGTGCCAGCAGCAGAACAGGGGCATTTTCACCCCTCCACTTT. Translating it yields CASSRTGAFSPLHF.